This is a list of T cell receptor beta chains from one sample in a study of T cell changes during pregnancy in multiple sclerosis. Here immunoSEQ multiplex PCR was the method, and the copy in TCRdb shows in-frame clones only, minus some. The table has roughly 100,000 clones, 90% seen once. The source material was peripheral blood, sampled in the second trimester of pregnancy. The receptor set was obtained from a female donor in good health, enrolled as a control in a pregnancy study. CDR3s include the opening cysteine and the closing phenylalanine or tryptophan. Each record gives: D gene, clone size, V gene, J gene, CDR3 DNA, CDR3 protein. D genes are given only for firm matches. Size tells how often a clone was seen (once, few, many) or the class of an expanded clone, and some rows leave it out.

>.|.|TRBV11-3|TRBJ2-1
TGTGCCAGCAGCTTAGGGGGGGTAATCAGGAACAATGAGCAGTTCTTC
CASSLGGVIRNNEQFF
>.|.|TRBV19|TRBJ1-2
TGTGCCAGTAGTCATGAAAGATCTACGCCTAACTATGGCTACACCTTC
CASSHERSTPNYGYTF
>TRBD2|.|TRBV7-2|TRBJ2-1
TGTGCCAGCAGCTTAACCTGGACTAGCTCCAATGAGCAGTTCTTC
CASSLTWTSSNEQFF
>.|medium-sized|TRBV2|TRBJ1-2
TGTGCCAGCAGTGTAAGGGCGGGTCAGGGCTACACCTTC
CASSVRAGQGYTF
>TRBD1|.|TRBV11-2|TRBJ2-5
TGTGCCAGCAGCTTAGACGGACAGGGTGACGGGACCCAGTACTTC
CASSLDGQGDGTQYF
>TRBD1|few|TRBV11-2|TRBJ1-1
TGTGCCAGCACGGACAGGGTAACGGTAGCTTTCTTT
CASTDRVTVAFF
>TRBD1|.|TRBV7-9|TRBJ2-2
TGTGCCAGCAGGACAGGGAATGGGGAGCTGTTTTTT
CASRTGNGELFF
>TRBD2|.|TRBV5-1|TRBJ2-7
TGCGCCAGCAGCTTTCAGGGAGGTATAGGACTAGCCGTTTACGAGCAGTACTTC
CASSFQGGIGLAVYEQYF
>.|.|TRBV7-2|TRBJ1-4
TGTGCCAGCAGCTTAGCTAGTGTGGCAGGGAGGAATGAAAAACTGTTTTTT
CASSLASVAGRNEKLFF
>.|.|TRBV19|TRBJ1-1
TGTGCCAGTAGCCCCGGCGGGGAAAGGGGAGCTTTCTTT
CASSPGGERGAFF
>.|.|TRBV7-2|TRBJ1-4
TGTGCCAGCAGATCCGGGTCATCGGGTGAAAAACTGTTTTTT
CASRSGSSGEKLFF
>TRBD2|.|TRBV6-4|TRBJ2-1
TGTGCCAGCGCACGGACTAGCGGGAGTGTCTACAATGAGCAGTTCTTC
CASARTSGSVYNEQFF
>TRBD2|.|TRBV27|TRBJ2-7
TGTGCCAGCAGGGGGCTAGCGGTGACGGACTACGAGCAGTACTTC
CASRGLAVTDYEQYF
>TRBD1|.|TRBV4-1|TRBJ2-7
TGCGCCAGCAGCCATGGAGTACAGGGGGTCGACGAGCAGTACTTC
CASSHGVQGVDEQYF
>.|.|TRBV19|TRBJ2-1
TGTGCCAGTAGTATGTTGCCCGGGAGTGAAGGCAATGAGCAGTTCTTC
CASSMLPGSEGNEQFF
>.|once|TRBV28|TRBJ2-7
TGTGCCAGCCTTACCCAGGGTTCAGGTTCCTACGAGCAGTACTTC
CASLTQGSGSYEQYF
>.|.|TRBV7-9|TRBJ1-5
TGTGCCAGCAGCCTTACGAGGGGGAACAATCAGCCCCAGCATTTT
CASSLTRGNNQPQHF
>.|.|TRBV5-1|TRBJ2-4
TGCGCCAGCAGCCTGACGGGGGAAGGGTTAAACATTCAGTACTTC
CASSLTGEGLNIQYF
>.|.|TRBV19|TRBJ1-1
TGTGCCAGTAGTACCTCTTTCGGGAGCTCTGAAGCTTTCTTT
CASSTSFGSSEAFF
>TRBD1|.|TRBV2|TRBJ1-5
TGTGCCAGCAGAAGGACAGGGATACTCAACTTCAATCAGCCCCAGCATTTT
CASRRTGILNFNQPQHF
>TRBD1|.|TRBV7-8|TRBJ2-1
TGTGCCAGCAGCCCCCGGGACAGGGGAACTTCGTTCTTC
CASSPRDRGTSFF
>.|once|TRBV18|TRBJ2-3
TGTGCCAGCTCACAGGATGCGGACTACACCGTAACAGATACGCAGTATTTT
CASSQDADYTVTDTQYF
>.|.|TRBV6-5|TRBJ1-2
TGTGCCAGCACACAGGGCATGAATGGCTACACCTTC
CASTQGMNGYTF
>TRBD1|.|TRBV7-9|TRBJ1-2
TGTGCCAGCAGCTTAGATGGGCCGACAGGGGCATGCACCTTC
CASSLDGPTGACTF
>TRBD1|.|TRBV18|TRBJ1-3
TGTGCCAGCTCACCACGGGGACAGGGATCAGCAGGCTCTGGAAACACCATATATTTT
CASSPRGQGSAGSGNTIYF
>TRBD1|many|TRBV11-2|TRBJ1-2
TGTGCCAGCAGCTCATATCCGGGACAGCTCCTCTTC
CASSSYPGQLLF
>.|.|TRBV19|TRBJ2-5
TGTGCCAGTACCCCGGGTCCGGGGGAGGAGACCCAGTACTTC
CASTPGPGEETQYF
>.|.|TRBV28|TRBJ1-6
TGTGCCAGCCAGGATCCGGGAGATGGGTCACCCCTCCACTTT
CASQDPGDGSPLHF
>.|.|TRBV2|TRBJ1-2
TGTGCCAGCAGTGAGGGAAGGGGCCGCAGTTCTTATGGCTACACCTTC
CASSEGRGRSSYGYTF
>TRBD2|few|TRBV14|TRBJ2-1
TGTGCCAGCAGTTTCCTAGCGGGGGGGTACAATGAGCAGTTCTTC
CASSFLAGGYNEQFF
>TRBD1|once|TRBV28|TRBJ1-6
TGTGCCAGCAGTTATAGGACAGGGGGTAATTCACCCCTCCACTTT
CASSYRTGGNSPLHF
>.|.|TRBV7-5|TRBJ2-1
TGTGCCAGAAGCTTAGGCCCTAGCGGGGTCTACAATGAGCAGTTCTTC
CARSLGPSGVYNEQFF
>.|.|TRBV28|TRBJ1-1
TGTGCCAGCAGTTTAGCCGGGGGTAGTATCTTT
CASSLAGGSIF
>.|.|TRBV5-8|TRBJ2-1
TGTGCCAGCAGTGGTCAGGTCTCGCCCTACAATGAGCAGTTCTTC
CASSGQVSPYNEQFF
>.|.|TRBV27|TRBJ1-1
TGTGCCAGCAGTTTGACTGCTTTGAACACTGAAGCTTTCTTT
CASSLTALNTEAFF
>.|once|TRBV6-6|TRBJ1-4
TGTGCCAGCATCAAAGATAAGCTAAATGAAAAACTGTTTTTT
CASIKDKLNEKLFF
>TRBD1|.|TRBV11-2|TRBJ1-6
TGTGCCAGCAGCTTTACCCTAGGGACAGGAAATTCACCCCTCCACTTT
CASSFTLGTGNSPLHF
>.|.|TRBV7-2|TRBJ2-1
TGTGCCAGCAGCTTTGGAGTTAACAATGAGCAGTTCTTC
CASSFGVNNEQFF
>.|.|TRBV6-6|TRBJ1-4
TGTGCCAGCAGTTACGGCCCGGGGGAAAAACTGTTTTTT
CASSYGPGEKLFF
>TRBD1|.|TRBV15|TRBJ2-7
TGTGCCACCAGCAGAGGGGACAGCTACGAGCAGTACTTC
CATSRGDSYEQYF
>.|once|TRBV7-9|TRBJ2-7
TGTGCCAGCAGCTTGTCCGGGTCGTCGCGTTACGAGCAGTACTTC
CASSLSGSSRYEQYF
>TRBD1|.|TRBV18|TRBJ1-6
TGTGCCAGCTCACCAGACGGGACAGCTAATTCACCCCTCCACTTT
CASSPDGTANSPLHF
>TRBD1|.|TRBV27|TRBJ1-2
TGTGCCAGCAGTTTCGGGACAGGGAACGGCTACACCTTC
CASSFGTGNGYTF
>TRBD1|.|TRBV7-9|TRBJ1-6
TGTGCCAGCAGCTTGAAGACAGGGAAGGGTTCACCCCTCCACTTT
CASSLKTGKGSPLHF
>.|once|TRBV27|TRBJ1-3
TGTGCCAGCAGTTCCGATACAGGGTCTGGAAACACCATATATTTT
CASSSDTGSGNTIYF
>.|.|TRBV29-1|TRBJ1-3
TGCAGCGCTCGGACAGCTGGAAACACCATATATTTT
CSARTAGNTIYF
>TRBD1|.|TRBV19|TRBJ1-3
TGTGCCAGTAGTATAGTGTATGCCGGGACAGCTGGAAACACCATATATTTT
CASSIVYAGTAGNTIYF
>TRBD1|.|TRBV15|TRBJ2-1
TGTGCCACCAGCCGTAGACAGGGTGATGAGCAGTTCTTC
CATSRRQGDEQFF
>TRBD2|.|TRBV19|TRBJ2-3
TGTGCCAGTAGGGGGAGGGAGGCAGATACGCAGTATTTT
CASRGREADTQYF
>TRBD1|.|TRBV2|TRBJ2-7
TGTGCCAGCAGAATATCTACAGGGGGCGCGTACGAGCAGTACTTC
CASRISTGGAYEQYF
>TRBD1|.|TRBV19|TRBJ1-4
TGTGCCAGTAGTCAACTACAGGGGACCCCGGAAAAACTGTTTTTT
CASSQLQGTPEKLFF
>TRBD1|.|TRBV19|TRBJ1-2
TGTGCCAGTAGTATAACGGACAGGGGGTTGAGTGGCTACACCTTC
CASSITDRGLSGYTF
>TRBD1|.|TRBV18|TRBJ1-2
TGTGCCAGCTCCCCCGGGACAGGGGACTATGGCTACACCTTC
CASSPGTGDYGYTF
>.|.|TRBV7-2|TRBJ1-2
TGTGCCAGCAGTGGGGCGTTTGACTATGGCTACACCTTC
CASSGAFDYGYTF
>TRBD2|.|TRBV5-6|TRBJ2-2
TGTGCCAGCAGCTTTGCAAGCGGGGTGGGCACCGGGGAGCTGTTTTTT
CASSFASGVGTGELFF
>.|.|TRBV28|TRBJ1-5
TGTGCCAGCAGTTTATCGCAGGTCCCGGTTAGTCAGCCCCAGCATTTT
CASSLSQVPVSQPQHF
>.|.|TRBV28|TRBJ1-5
TGTGCCAGCACCTTGAGGCAGAAAAGCAATCAGCCCCAGCATTTT
CASTLRQKSNQPQHF
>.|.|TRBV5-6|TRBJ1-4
TGTGCCAGCAGCGTGGGGGGGCTCCTTAATGAAAAACTGTTTTTT
CASSVGGLLNEKLFF
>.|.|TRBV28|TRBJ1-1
TGTGCCAGCAGTTTCGGGGGTTTACAGGTCTTATTT
CASSFGGLQVLF
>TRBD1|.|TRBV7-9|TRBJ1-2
TGTGCCAGCAGCCAGACAGGGTTGAACTATGGCTACACCTTC
CASSQTGLNYGYTF